This passage covers 32 T cell receptor beta chains from one sample sequenced in a study of OX40 agonist ivuxolimab in advanced cancers. The library was prepared using the immunoSEQ multiplex PCR assay. TCRdb's version of the immuneACCESS table is confined to in-frame rearrangements and falls short of the full clone set. An unresolved V gene accounts for under half of the shortfall where checked; the remainder is of unknown origin. The sample yields some 30,000 clones; approximately 86% were counted once. The top ten clonotypes cover around 18% of the sample. The material sequenced was CD4+ or CD8+ T cells sorted from blood, taken in a trial of the OX40 agonist ivuxolimab. The receptors here all came from an adult with an advanced solid tumor such as melanoma, head and neck, liver or kidney cancer.

V usage is TRBV13 and J usage is TRBJ2-3; D is possibly TRBD2 (5 bases). CDR3 length equals 16 residues. Germline loops: CDR1 PRHDT, CDR2 FYEKMQ (reference sequence). V lost 1 base and J lost 2, with 13 bases in between. The CDR3 DNA is TGTGCCAGCAGCTTAGCCATGGACTCCTTCACAGATACGCAGTATTTT. Amino acid sequence: CASSLAMDSFTDTQYF. Together with reference TRBV13 and TRBJ2-3, the CDR3 gives the full variable domain: AAGVIQSPRHLIKEKRETATLKCYPIPRHDTVYWYQQGPGQDPQFLISFYEKMQSDKGSIPDRFSAQQFSDYHSELNMSSLELGDSALYFCASSLAMDSFTDTQYFGPGTRLTVL.

The count of this clone is one. The V gene is TRBV9, the J gene TRBJ2-2, with 7 bases identical to TRBD1. After removal of 0 bases from V and 6 bases from J, the junction contained 8 bases not matched to a gene. CDR1 is SGDLS and CDR2 is YYNGEE in the germline V gene. The CDR3 loop spans 16 amino acids. The DNA for the CDR3 is TGTGCCAGCAGCGTAGGTGAGGGGGCAGTCGCCGGGGAGCTGTTTTTT. Translated, it gives CASSVGEGAVAGELFF.

CDR3 nucleotide sequence: TGTGCCAGCAGCTGGGGGACTCGGGACCGGGGCTACACCTTC. Its protein product is CASSWGTRDRGYTF. V gene TRBV5-6 combines with J gene TRBJ1-2; D might be TRBD1 (5 bases). The CDR3 extends over 14 amino acids. V was pared by 3 bases and J by 8 bases, with 17 bases between. Germline V CDR1 and CDR2: SGHDT, YYEEEE.

This rearrangement joins TRBV5-1 to TRBJ2-5, with TRBD2 identical over 7 bases. CDR3 length equals 12 residues. J lost 3 bases, V lost 4 bases, and 0 bases had no gene match. Germline CDR1 SGHRS, CDR2 YFSETQ. Written as DNA, the CDR3 is TGCGCCAGCAGCGGGAGGGAAGAGACCCAGTACTTC. It translates to CASSGREETQYF.

The gene calls are TRBV9 and TRBJ2-1; 10 positions match TRBD1. The V gene end was trimmed by 3 bases and the J gene end by 8 bases; junction bases not matched to a gene: 5. Germline values: CDR1 SGDLS, CDR2 YYNGEE. The CDR3 spans 14 residues. The CDR3 loop is CASSEGGQGHEQFF. CDR3 in DNA: TGTGCCAGCAGCGAGGGGGGACAGGGGCATGAGCAGTTCTTC.

J is TRBJ1-6 and V is TRBV7-9; 8 bases fit TRBD1. The CDR3 runs to 17 residues. Unmatched junction bases numbered 14, after V lost 5 bases and J lost 8 bases. Germline V gives CDR1 SEHNR, CDR2 FQNEAQ (reference sequence). The CDR3: CASSATPDRERDSPLHF. CDR3 bases: TGTGCCAGCAGCGCGACTCCGGACAGGGAAAGGGATTCACCCCTCCACTTT.

This clone was recorded only once. The chain combines TRBV14 with TRBJ2-1; D not resolved. The V gene lost 4 bases and the J gene lost 2 bases, with 9 bases spanning the gap. This CDR3 is 14 amino acids long. Germline CDR1 is SGHDN and CDR2 is FVKESK. CDR3 coding DNA: TGTGCCAGCAGCCGTCGAGGAACCTACAATGAGCAGTTCTTC. Translated: CASSRRGTYNEQFF. Full variable domain (missing parts from reference TRBV14 and TRBJ2-1): EAGVTQFPSHSVIEKGQTVTLRCDPISGHDNLYWYRRVMGKEIKFLLHFVKESKQDESGMPNNRFLAERTGGTYSTLKVQPAELEDSGVYFCASSRRGTYNEQFFGPGTRLTVL.

The CDR3 reads CASSYSQGSYGYTF. CDR3 sequence (DNA): TGTGCCAGCAGTTACTCCCAGGGTAGCTATGGCTACACCTTC. The chain links TRBV6-5 to TRBJ1-2, with D perhaps matching TRBD1 (5 bases). The CDR3 extends over 14 amino acids. V lost 0 bases, J lost 4 bases, and 9 bases lay in between. Germline-derived CDR1 and CDR2 are MNHEY and SVGAGI.

The chain has TRBV28 and TRBJ2-4; no clear D. This CDR3 spans 17 amino acids. Trimming pared 4 bases from V and 0 bases from J, leaving 16 bases between. Germline CDR1 and CDR2: MDHEN and SYDVKM. CDR3 region: CASSYPRLGLAKNIQYF. DNA for the CDR3: TGTGCCAGCAGTTACCCCCGGTTGGGTCTAGCCAAAAACATTCAGTACTTC.

The chain is built from TRBV13 and TRBJ2-7; D is uncertain. Per germline, CDR1 PRHDT and CDR2 FYEKMQ (reference sequence). The CDR3 is 16 amino acids. Trimming removed 1 base from V and 0 bases from J, with 13 bases in between. The CDR3 coding sequence is TGTGCCAGCAGCTTAGAGGTGGGATTAAGCTCCTACGAGCAGTACTTC. Protein sequence: CASSLEVGLSSYEQYF.

By share, this clone counts as large. The genes are TRBV15 and TRBJ2-7; D not resolved. Germline assignment: CDR1 LNHNV and CDR2 YYDKDF (reference sequence). The CDR3 totals 15 residues. V was pared by 1 base and J by 0 bases, with 10 bases between. The CDR3 nucleotides read TGTGCCACCAGCAGAGGGCGGACCACCTCCTACGAGCAGTACTTC. Translated: CATSRGRTTSYEQYF. Together with reference TRBV15 and TRBJ2-7, the CDR3 gives the full variable domain: DAMVIQNPRYQVTQFGKPVTLSCSQTLNHNVMYWYQQKSSQAPKLLFHYYDKDFNNEADTPDNFQSRRPNTSFCFLDIRSPGLGDTAMYLCATSRGRTTSYEQYFGPGTRLTVT.

Here the CDR3 reads CASSLLYHSNYGYTF. The CDR3, as DNA: TGTGCCAGCAGTTTATTGTACCACTCTAACTATGGCTACACCTTC. The chain recombines TRBV28 with TRBJ1-2, with D unresolved. Per the germline V gene, CDR1 is MDHEN and CDR2 is SYDVKM. The CDR3 consists of 15 residues. V was cut by 1 base and J by 0 bases, with 9 bases left in between.

The sample holds one count of this clone. This sequence joins TRBV27 and TRBJ2-1; D gene unclear. Germline CDR1 MNHEY, CDR2 SMNVEV (reference sequence). The V end was cut by 6 bases, the J end by 0 bases, with 15 bases between. The CDR3 has 16 amino acids. The CDR3 loop is CASSPTVLSSYNEQFF. DNA of the CDR3: TGTGCCAGCAGCCCGACTGTCCTTAGCTCCTACAATGAGCAGTTCTTC.

The chain carries TRBV5-4 and TRBJ2-7; TRBD2 might be the D (6 bases). The CDR3 runs 14 residues. Per germline, CDR1 SGHNT and CDR2 YYREEE (reference sequence). Deletions cut 4 bases from V and 4 bases from J, with 15 bases between. The CDR3 DNA reads TGTGCCAGCAGCCCAACCGGGACTGGATACGAGCAGTACTTC. Its translation is CASSPTGTGYEQYF.

The chain joins TRBV2 to TRBJ2-7, with 9 positions matching TRBD1. The CDR3 totals 15 residues. The V gene end was trimmed by 5 bases and the J gene end by 2 bases; junction bases not matched to a gene: 7. In germline, CDR1 is SNHLY, CDR2 FYNNEI. CDR3 protein: CASSPTGGGTYEQYF. The CDR3, as DNA: TGTGCCAGCAGTCCGACAGGGGGGGGGACCTACGAGCAGTACTTC. Full variable domain (outside the CDR3, taken from reference TRBV2 and TRBJ2-7): EPEVTQTPSHQVTQMGQEVILRCVPISNHLYFYWYRQILGQKVEFLVSFYNNEISEKSEIFDDQFSVERPDGSNFTLKIRSTKLEDSAMYFCASSPTGGGTYEQYFGPGTRLTVT.

Regarding this clone: Distinct nucleotide sequences in the sample also encode this CDR3. J is TRBJ2-3 and V is TRBV9, with D possibly being TRBD2 (5 bases). The CDR3 runs 14 residues. CDR1 and CDR2 (germline): SGDLS, YYNGEE. The V and J ends lost 0 bases and 3 bases respectively, with 8 bases between them. The CDR3: CASSVGGSTDTQYF. The CDR3 coding sequence is TGTGCCAGCAGCGTAGGAGGGAGTACAGATACGCAGTATTTT.

The chain links TRBV6-6 to TRBJ2-7; TRBD1 matches 10 bases. Germline CDR1 reads MNHNY; CDR2 reads SVGAGI (reference sequence). Trimming at V came to 6 bases and at J to 3 bases, leaving 8 bases not matched to a gene. CDR3 size: 15 residues. The CDR3 is CASSLDRGNLYEQYF. In DNA, the CDR3 is TGTGCCAGCAGCTTGGACAGGGGGAATCTCTACGAGCAGTACTTC.

This clone occurred once. The chain has TRBV7-8 and TRBJ2-2; D gene unclear. Between the trimmed V and J ends, which lost 1 base and 5 bases, there was a span of 2 bases. This CDR3 contains 12 residues. The germline V gene encodes CDR1 SGHVS and CDR2 FQNEAQ. In nucleotides, the CDR3 is TGTGCCAGCAGCTTAGGGACCGGGGAGCTGTTTTTT. It encodes CASSLGTGELFF. Complete variable domain (other parts from reference TRBV7-8 and TRBJ2-2): GAGVSQSPRYKVAKRGQDVALRCDPISGHVSLFWYQQALGQGPEFLTYFQNEAQLDKSGLPSDRFFAERPEGSVSTLKIQRTQQEDSAVYLCASSLGTGELFFGEGSRLTVL.

This clone was observed a single time. The V and J genes are TRBV2 and TRBJ1-4; D gene unclear. The CDR3 is 14 residues long. The germline gives CDR1 SNHLY, CDR2 FYNNEI. The V end lost 5 bases, the J end lost 1 base, and 8 bases lay between the germline ends. CDR3 sequence (DNA): TGTGCCAGCAGTTCCTCGGGAACTAATGAAAAACTGTTTTTT. Protein: CASSSSGTNEKLFF. Filled out from reference TRBV2 and TRBJ1-4, the complete variable domain reads EPEVTQTPSHQVTQMGQEVILRCVPISNHLYFYWYRQILGQKVEFLVSFYNNEISEKSEIFDDQFSVERPDGSNFTLKIRSTKLEDSAMYFCASSSSGTNEKLFFGSGTQLSVL.

This chain links TRBV2 with TRBJ2-7, with TRBD2 identical over 10 bases. V was pared by 1 base and J by 4 bases, with 4 bases of the junction left unmatched. CDR1 and CDR2 (germline): SNHLY, FYNNEI. The CDR3 length is 15 residues. The CDR3 region is CASSEGLAGVYEQYF. As DNA, the CDR3 is TGTGCCAGCAGTGAAGGCCTAGCGGGAGTTTACGAGCAGTACTTC.

V and J are TRBV11-3 and TRBJ2-1; 7 nucleotides line up with TRBD2. J was trimmed by 5 bases and V by 0 bases; bases with no gene match: 4. The length of the CDR3 is 15 residues. Per germline, CDR1 SGHNT and CDR2 YENEEA. CDR3 DNA sequence: TGTGCCAGCAGCTTAGATCCCGGGGGGAACAATGAGCAGTTCTTC. Translated, it gives CASSLDPGGNNEQFF.

This clone was counted only a few times. The chain combines TRBV7-9 with TRBJ2-2, with D hard to call. V was shortened by 4 bases and J by 5 bases, with 5 bases between the two germline ends. This CDR3 is built from 12 residues. CDR1 SEHNR and CDR2 FQNEAQ come from the germline V gene (reference sequence). The chain's CDR3 is CASSYSTGELFF. Written as DNA, the CDR3 is TGTGCCAGCAGCTATTCTACCGGGGAGCTGTTTTTT.

The genes are TRBV6-5 and TRBJ2-5, with 7 bases aligning to TRBD1. Trimming took 5 bases from V and 1 from J; bases not matched to a gene: 7. The CDR3 has 15 residues. In germline, CDR1 is MNHEY, CDR2 SVGAGI. The CDR3 bases are TGTGCCAGCAGTCTCACAGGGGTATCCCAAGAGACCCAGTACTTC. Translating it yields CASSLTGVSQETQYF.

For the CDR3, the DNA is TGCGCCAGCAGCCAATTCAGGAAAAGCTCCTACGAGCAGTACTTC. Translated, it gives CASSQFRKSSYEQYF. The chain has TRBV4-1 and TRBJ2-7; D gene uncertain. Trimming stripped 2 bases from V and 0 bases from J, with 11 bases between. The CDR3 totals 15 residues. Per the germline V gene, CDR1 is MGHRA and CDR2 is YSYEKL.

The count of this clone is one. This chain uses TRBV19 with TRBJ2-4; no definite D call. The CDR3 sequence is 18 residues long. V shed 4 bases and J shed 0 bases, with 19 bases lying between them. CDR1 is LNHDA and CDR2 is SQIVND in the germline V gene (reference sequence). CDR3 amino acids: CASSTALLGNLAKNIQYF. CDR3 in DNA: TGTGCCAGTAGTACGGCCCTCTTGGGCAACTTAGCCAAAAACATTCAGTACTTC.

V is TRBV11-2 and J is TRBJ2-1, with 10 nucleotides matching TRBD2. The germline V gene encodes CDR1 SGHAT and CDR2 FQNNGV. CDR3 size: 16 residues. V gave up 4 bases and J gave up 4 bases; unmatched junction bases: 7. The CDR3 sequence is CASSSGSGRSYNEQFF. As DNA, the CDR3 is TGTGCCAGCAGCTCAGGTAGCGGGAGGTCTTACAATGAGCAGTTCTTC.

This rearrangement joins TRBV7-6 to TRBJ1-1; the D gene is possibly TRBD1 (5 bases). V dropped 0 bases and J dropped 1 base, with 6 bases sitting between them. Germline V gene lookup returns CDR1 SGHVS and CDR2 FNYEAQ. The CDR3 extends over 14 amino acids. The CDR3 is CASSLAGGNTEAFF. CDR3 bases: TGTGCCAGCAGCTTAGCGGGGGGGAACACTGAAGCTTTCTTT.

V usage is TRBV29-1 and J usage is TRBJ1-2, with unresolved D. From germline, CDR1 is SQVTM and CDR2 ANQGSEA. The CDR3 sequence is 13 residues long. V shed 3 bases and J shed 0 bases, with 8 bases lying between them. CDR3 residues: CSVDTNSNYGYTF. The CDR3 DNA reads TGCAGCGTTGATACAAACTCTAACTATGGCTACACCTTC.

This chain connects TRBV7-8 to TRBJ2-7, with 10 positions matching TRBD2. CDR3 length equals 16 residues. J was trimmed by 1 base and V by 0 bases; bases with no gene match: 3. Germline V gene data show CDR1 as SGHVS and CDR2 as FQNEAQ. CDR3 in DNA: TGTGCCAGCAGCTTAGCCCCACTAGCGGGGTCCTACGAGCAGTACTTC. This encodes CASSLAPLAGSYEQYF. The variable domain in full, completed from reference TRBV7-8 and TRBJ2-7, reads GAGVSQSPRYKVAKRGQDVALRCDPISGHVSLFWYQQALGQGPEFLTYFQNEAQLDKSGLPSDRFFAERPEGSVSTLKIQRTQQEDSAVYLCASSLAPLAGSYEQYFGPGTRLTVT.

The CDR3 reads CASSFLAGANPFKNIQYF. In DNA, the CDR3 is TGTGCCAGCAGCTTCCTAGCGGGAGCGAACCCTTTCAAAAACATTCAGTACTTC. The chain employs TRBV7-2 and TRBJ2-4, with TRBD2 identical over 10 bases. The V and J ends lost 3 bases and 3 bases, in that order; junction bases with no gene match: 11. The CDR3 totals 18 residues. Germline V gene data show CDR1 as SGHTA and CDR2 as FQGNSA.

CDR3 sequence reads: CATHQGGSAHTEAFF. The CDR3 coding sequence is TGTGCGACTCACCAAGGGGGGTCGGCTCACACTGAAGCTTTCTTT. J is TRBJ1-1 and V is TRBV5-6; perhaps TRBD1 as D (6 bases). This CDR3 region has 15 residues. Germline lookup yields CDR1 SGHDT and CDR2 YYEEEE.

The rearrangement links TRBV6-5 to TRBJ2-1, with D possibly being TRBD2 (6 bases). In germline, CDR1 is MNHEY, CDR2 SVGAGI. The CDR3 is 15 residues long. V was clipped by 2 bases and J by 7 bases, with 15 bases between them. The CDR3 coding sequence is TGTGCCAGCAGTTACCGGGCTAGCGACGTGAATGAGCAGTTCTTC. It translates to CASSYRASDVNEQFF.